Detailed here is one TCR beta chain. These data belong to a study of cytomegalovirus exposure and HLA in healthy donors. PCR primers comprised 60 Vbeta and 13 Jbeta primers. Libraries were prepared by immunoSEQ multiplex PCR; TCRdb keeps only in-frame clonotypes and omits some of them. The data contain more than 110,000 clones, about three quarters of them singletons. The CDR3 runs to 15 residues. V shed 0 bases and J 6 bases; nucleotides not matched to a gene: 6. CDR1 and CDR2 from the germline V gene are SEHNR and FQNEAQ (reference sequence). What was sequenced was PBMCs. This clonotype was sampled from a man aged 18 to 35 in good health and CMV-seronegative. The chain links TRBV7-9 to TRBJ2-3; 7 nucleotides agree with TRBD2. CDR3 in DNA: TGTGCCAGCAGCTTAGCCGGTCGGGGGGTGGATACGCAGTATTTT. This gives the protein CASSLAGRGVDTQYF.